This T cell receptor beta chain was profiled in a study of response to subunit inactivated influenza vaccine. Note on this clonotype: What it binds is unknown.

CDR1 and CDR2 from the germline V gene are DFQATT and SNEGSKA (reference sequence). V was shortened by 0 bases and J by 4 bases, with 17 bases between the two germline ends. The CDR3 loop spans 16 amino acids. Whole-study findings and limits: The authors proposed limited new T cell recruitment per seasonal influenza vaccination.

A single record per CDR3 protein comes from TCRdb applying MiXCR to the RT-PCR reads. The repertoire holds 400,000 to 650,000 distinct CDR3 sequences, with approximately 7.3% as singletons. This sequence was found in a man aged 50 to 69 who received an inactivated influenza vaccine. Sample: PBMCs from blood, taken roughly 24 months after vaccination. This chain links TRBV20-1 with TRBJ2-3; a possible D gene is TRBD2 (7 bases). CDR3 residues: CSARDPRGARADTQYF. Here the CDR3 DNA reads TGCAGTGCTAGAGATCCCCGGGGGGCTCGGGCAGATACGCAGTATTTT.